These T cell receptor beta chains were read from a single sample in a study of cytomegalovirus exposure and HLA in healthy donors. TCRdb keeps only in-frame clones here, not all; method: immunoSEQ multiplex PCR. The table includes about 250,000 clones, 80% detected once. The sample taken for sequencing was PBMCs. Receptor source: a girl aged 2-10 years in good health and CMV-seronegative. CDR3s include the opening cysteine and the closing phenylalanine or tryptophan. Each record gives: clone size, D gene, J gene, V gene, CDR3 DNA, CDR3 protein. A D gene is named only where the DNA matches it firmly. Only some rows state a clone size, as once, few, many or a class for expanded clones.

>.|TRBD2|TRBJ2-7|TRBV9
TGTGCCAGCAGCGTAGGACTAGCGGGAACATACGAGCAGTACTTC
CASSVGLAGTYEQYF
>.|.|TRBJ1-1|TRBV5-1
TGCGCCAGCAGCTTGGCAGGGGCTTACTACACTGAAGCTTTCTTT
CASSLAGAYYTEAFF
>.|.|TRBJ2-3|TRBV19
TGTGCCAGTAGTAGTACGGGGGTAAGCCATGTGGCAGATACGCAGTATTTT
CASSSTGVSHVADTQYF
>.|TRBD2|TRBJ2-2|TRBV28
TGTGCCAGCAGACCCATAGCGGGAGGGCCAATCCCCGGGGAGCTGTTTTTT
CASRPIAGGPIPGELFF
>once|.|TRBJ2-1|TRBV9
TGTGCCAGCAGCGTAGTGGGGGGGGCCGGGGAGCAGTTCTTC
CASSVVGGAGEQFF
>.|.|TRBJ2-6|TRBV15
TGTGCCACCAGCTCCCCAGGGTTCTTCCTCTCTGGGGCCAACGTCCTGACTTTC
CATSSPGFFLSGANVLTF
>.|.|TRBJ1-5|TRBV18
TGTGCCAGCTCACCCAGAGGACAGCACACGTATAGCAATCAGCCCCAGCATTTT
CASSPRGQHTYSNQPQHF
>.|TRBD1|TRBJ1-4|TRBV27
TGTGCCAGCAGCCACAGGGGGCGCCGGACTAATGAAAAACTGTTTTTT
CASSHRGRRTNEKLFF
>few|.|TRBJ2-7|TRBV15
TGTGCCACCAGCATGCGGTCAGGGCTTCCCTACGAGCAGTACTTC
CATSMRSGLPYEQYF
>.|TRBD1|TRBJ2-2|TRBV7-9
TGTGCCAGGCGGAATTACCCTGGGACAGTAAACACCGGGGAGCTGTTTTTT
CARRNYPGTVNTGELFF
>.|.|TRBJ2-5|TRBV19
TGTGCCAGTAGTGGTCAGGGGGGAGGAGGAGAGACCCAGTACTTC
CASSGQGGGGETQYF
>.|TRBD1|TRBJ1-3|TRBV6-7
TGTGCCAGCAGTTACTCGAATATTTTGCCTAACAGGGGGCGATGCCCCTTCTCTGGAAACACCATATATTTT
CASSYSNILPNRGRCPFSGNTIYF
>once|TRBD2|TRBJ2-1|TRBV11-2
TGTGCCAGCAGTCCCGGACTAGCGGGGACCCAGCAGTTCTTC
CASSPGLAGTQQFF
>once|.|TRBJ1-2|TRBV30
TGTGCCTGGAGTGTAAACCTAAACTATGGCTACACCTTC
CAWSVNLNYGYTF
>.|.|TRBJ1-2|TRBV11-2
TGTGCCAGCAGCTTAGATCTATTTGACAGTGACTATGGCTACACCTTC
CASSLDLFDSDYGYTF
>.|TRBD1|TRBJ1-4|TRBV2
TGTGCCAGCAGTAAACCGTACCTAGGACAGGGAGGAAGAGAAAAACTGTTTTTT
CASSKPYLGQGGREKLFF
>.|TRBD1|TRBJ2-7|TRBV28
TGTGCCAGCAGGGGGACAGGCCTCATTTCCGAGCAGTACTTC
CASRGTGLISEQYF
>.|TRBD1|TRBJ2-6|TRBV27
TGTGCCAGTAAACAACCGGGACAGGGTATTTTTGGGGCCAACGTCCTGACTTTC
CASKQPGQGIFGANVLTF
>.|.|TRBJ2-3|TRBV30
TGTGCCTGGATCGGGACTCGCCTAACAGATACGCAGTATTTT
CAWIGTRLTDTQYF
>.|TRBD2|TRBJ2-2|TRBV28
TGTGCCGGGACTAGCGGGGGCACGAACACCGGGGAGCTGTTTTTT
CAGTSGGTNTGELFF
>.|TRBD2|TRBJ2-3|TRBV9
TGTGCCAGCAGCGCCCTAGCGGGGGCCCCCGTCACAGATACGCAGTATTTT
CASSALAGAPVTDTQYF
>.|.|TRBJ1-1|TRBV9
TGTGCCAGCAGCGTAGTCGGGGTCCTGAACACTGAAGCTTTCTTT
CASSVVGVLNTEAFF
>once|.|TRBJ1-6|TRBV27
TGTGCCAGCAGTCCAACGGGACTGCTCGGCCTAAATTCACCCCTCCACTTT
CASSPTGLLGLNSPLHF
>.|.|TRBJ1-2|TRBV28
TGTGCCAGCACTACGCGGAGATCGTACTATGGCTACACCTTC
CASTTRRSYYGYTF
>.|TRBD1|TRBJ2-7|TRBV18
TGTGCCAGCTCACCCTCGGACAGGAGCTCCTACGAGCAGTACTTC
CASSPSDRSSYEQYF
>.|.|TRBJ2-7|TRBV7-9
TGTTCCAGCAGCTCAAGTCTCAGGGGTGACTCCTACGAGCAGTACTTC
CSSSSSLRGDSYEQYF
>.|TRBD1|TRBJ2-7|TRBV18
TGTGCCAGCTCATACCAGCCCCGGACAGGGGCTGGAGAGCAGTACTTC
CASSYQPRTGAGEQYF
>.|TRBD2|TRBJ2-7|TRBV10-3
TGTGCCATCAGTGTCTTGGCTAGCGGGTACTACGAGCAGTACTTC
CAISVLASGYYEQYF
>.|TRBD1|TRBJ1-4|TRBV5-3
TGTGCCAGAAGCTTGTTCCTGGACAGGGAGATGAGAGGGGGTGAAAAACTGTTTTTT
CARSLFLDREMRGGEKLFF
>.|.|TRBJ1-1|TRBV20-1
TGCAGTGCGTTATTGAACACTGAAGCTTTCTTT
CSALLNTEAFF
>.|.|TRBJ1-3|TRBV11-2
TGTGCCAGCAGCTCGGACAGCTCTGGAAACACCATATATTTT
CASSSDSSGNTIYF
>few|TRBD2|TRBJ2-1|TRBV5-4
TGTGCCAGCAGCTTGGGGGATAGCGGGGGTAGCTCCTACAATGAGCAGTTCTTC
CASSLGDSGGSSYNEQFF
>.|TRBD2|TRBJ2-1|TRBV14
TGTGCCAGCAGCCAAGTCATTGGACTAGCGGGAGCCAGCTCCTACAATGAGCAGTTCTTC
CASSQVIGLAGASSYNEQFF
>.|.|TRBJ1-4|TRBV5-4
TGTGCCAGCAGTCAAAAACGGGTCGGAGGTGAAAAACTGTTTTTT
CASSQKRVGGEKLFF
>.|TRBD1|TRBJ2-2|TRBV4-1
TGCGCCAGCAGCCAAGCAAGGTGGACAGGGAACACCGGGGAGCTGTTTTTT
CASSQARWTGNTGELFF
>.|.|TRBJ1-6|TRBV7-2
TGTGCCAGCAGATCCGGGGGGGGTCTTCGGAATTCACCCCTCCACTTT
CASRSGGGLRNSPLHF
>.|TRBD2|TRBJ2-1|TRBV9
TGTGCCAGCAGCGCGACCGGGACTAGCGGTGTGCTTAGCTCCTACAATGAGCAGTTCTTC
CASSATGTSGVLSSYNEQFF
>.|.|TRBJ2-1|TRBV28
TGTGCCAGCAGTGCGCCCCCGGGGAGAAGTGCGACTAATGAGCAGTTCTTC
CASSAPPGRSATNEQFF
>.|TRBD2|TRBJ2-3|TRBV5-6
TGTGCCAGCAGCTTGGGGGGACTAGCGGGGGCCGGCACAGATACGCAGTATTTT
CASSLGGLAGAGTDTQYF
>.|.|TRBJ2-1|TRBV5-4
TGTGCCAGCAGCTTGTGGCGGGGGCTTTACAATGAGCAGTTCTTC
CASSLWRGLYNEQFF
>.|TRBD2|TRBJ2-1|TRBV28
TGTGCCAGCAGTTTAGCCCTAGCGGGAGGTTATGAGCAGTTCTTC
CASSLALAGGYEQFF
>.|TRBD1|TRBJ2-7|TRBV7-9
TGTGCCTACGAAGGGGGCTCAAGCTACGAGCAGTACTTC
CAYEGGSSYEQYF
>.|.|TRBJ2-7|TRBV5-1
TGCGCCAGCAGCTTAACCACCAGACAGACGATAAACGAGCAGTACTTC
CASSLTTRQTINEQYF
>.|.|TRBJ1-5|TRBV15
TGTGCCACCAGCTGGGGAGGGTGGGTCTGGCAGCCCCAGCATTTT
CATSWGGWVWQPQHF
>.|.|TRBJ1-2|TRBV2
TGTGCCAGCAGGGCTGAGCCAGGACTGGGTGGCTACACCTTC
CASRAEPGLGGYTF
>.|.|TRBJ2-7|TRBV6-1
TGTGCCAGCATTCCCGGCTTGGGACTCCAGCAGGGGCAGTACTTC
CASIPGLGLQQGQYF
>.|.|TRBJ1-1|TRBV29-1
TGCAGCATTGGGGGCCTCGGAGACACTGAAGCTTTCTTT
CSIGGLGDTEAFF